This TCR beta chain was found in a study of T cell repertoires in cytomegalovirus infection. Study background: CMV infection plus the matching HLA type was flagged by public TCR beta signatures. The study, taken as a whole, reports: The response measured ex vivo was dominated by TCR beta clonotypes (HLA-C-restricted and CMV-specific).

Details on this clonotype: No antigen is known for it.

MiXCR was run by TCRdb on the reads, yielding one entry per CDR3 protein. The sample includes about 400,000 distinct CDR3 sequences, around a sixth seen only once; the top ten take roughly 9%. Sequencing was done on a sample of PBMCs. The clonotype comes from a human donor in good health (CMV status not recorded). Some clones in this sample may be carry-over from other donors' samples.

The CDR3 loop is CSATRVTDGGRGYTF. The CDR3 DNA reads as TGCAGTGCTACTAGAGTAACTGACGGGGGTCGCGGCTACACCTTC. V usage is TRBV20-1 and J usage is TRBJ1-2, with D possibly TRBD1 on 5 matching bases. The germline V and J ends were trimmed by 4 bases and 8 bases, with 23 bases remaining between them. CDR1 and CDR2 from the germline V gene are DFQATT and SNEGSKA (reference sequence). The CDR3 totals 15 residues.